Presented here are 30 T cell receptor beta chains from one specimen sequenced in a study of cytomegalovirus exposure and HLA in healthy donors (dated by TCRdb to the late 2010s). The protocol used for the library was the immunoSEQ multiplex PCR assay. The multiplex PCR relied on a mix of 60 forward primers for TCR Vbeta segments and 13 reverse primers for TCR Jbeta segments. TCRdb's version of the immuneACCESS table is confined to in-frame rearrangements and falls short of the full clone set. An unresolved V gene accounts for under half of the shortfall where checked; the remainder is of unknown origin. This sample gives 80,000 to 90,000 clones in total; roughly 79% of them show up just once. The ten most abundant clones make up about 1.9% of the sample. Input material: PBMCs. The origin of the receptors is a woman aged 25 to 39 in good health and CMV-seronegative.

V usage is TRBV15 and J usage is TRBJ2-3; D may be TRBD2 (6 bases). With 0 bases removed from V and 4 bases from J, the gap between germline ends came to 11 bases. The germline CDR1 and CDR2 sequences are LNHNV and YYDKDF (reference sequence). The CDR3 runs 15 residues. CDR3 sequence reads: CATSRDRRDSDTQYF. CDR3 bases: TGTGCCACCAGCAGAGATCGGCGGGACTCAGATACGCAGTATTTT. The entire variable domain, with the rest obtained from reference TRBV15 and TRBJ2-3, is as follows: DAMVIQNPRYQVTQFGKPVTLSCSQTLNHNVMYWYQQKSSQAPKLLFHYYDKDFNNEADTPDNFQSRRPNTSFCFLDIRSPGLGDTAMYLCATSRDRRDSDTQYFGPGTRLTVL.

In its sample, this clone was seen a few times. CDR3: CASSLQGTTEKLFF. The CDR3 DNA follows: TGTGCCAGCAGTCTACAGGGTACGACTGAAAAACTGTTTTTT. This chain joins TRBV7-9 and TRBJ1-4, with D possibly matching TRBD1 (6 bases). V was pared by 6 bases and J by 7 bases, with 15 bases between. Per germline, CDR1 SEHNR and CDR2 FQNEAQ (reference sequence). This CDR3 region has 14 residues.

This rearrangement joins TRBV2 to TRBJ2-5; a weak D match, TRBD2 (6 bases). V shed 5 bases and J shed 2 bases, with 15 bases lying between them. CDR1 is SNHLY, CDR2 FYNNEI, per germline. The CDR3 has 15 amino acids. The CDR3 DNA follows: TGTGCCAGCAGTACCGGGCTAGCGCTTCAAGAGACCCAGTACTTC. It specifies CASSTGLALQETQYF.

The chain recombines TRBV10-2 with TRBJ2-7, with 8 bases lining up with TRBD2. Germline CDR1 reads WSHSY; CDR2 reads SAAADI. The trim removed 6 bases at V and 5 bases at J, leaving 9 bases unmatched. There are 14 residues in the CDR3. The CDR3 loop is CASRGAGGENEQYF. The CDR3 nucleotides read TGCGCCAGCAGAGGGGCGGGAGGTGAAAACGAGCAGTACTTC.

The gene calls are TRBV27 and TRBJ1-4, with TRBD1 identical over 8 bases. Germline V gene sequence: CDR1 MNHEY, CDR2 SMNVEV (reference sequence). The CDR3 consists of 15 residues. V was pared by 5 bases and J by 14 bases, with 16 bases of the junction left unmatched. The CDR3 reads CASSARTGLGRVLFF. In nucleotides, the CDR3 is TGTGCCAGCAGTGCCCGGACAGGGCTGGGACGGGTTCTGTTTTTT. The whole variable domain, filled in from reference TRBV27 and TRBJ1-4, reads EAQVTQNPRYLITVTGKKLTVTCSQNMNHEYMSWYRQDPGLGLRQIYYSMNVEVTDKGDVPEGYKVSRKEKRNFPLILESPSPNQTSLYFCASSARTGLGRVLFFGSGTQLSVL.

The chain is built from TRBV6-1 and TRBJ1-2; TRBD1 might be the D (5 bases). Trimming removed 0 bases at V and 3 bases at J, with 8 bases between. This CDR3 is built from 14 residues. Germline V gives CDR1 MNHNS, CDR2 SASEGT. The CDR3 nucleotides are TGTGCCAGCAGTGAAGCAGGAGGGGACTATGGCTACACCTTC. Amino acid sequence: CASSEAGGDYGYTF.

The sample holds a few counts of this clone. The chain is built from TRBV19 and TRBJ1-2, with 7 bases lining up with TRBD1. V lost 3 bases and J lost 8; bases outside the gene matches: 9. The length of the CDR3 is 14 residues. Germline assignment: CDR1 LNHDA and CDR2 SQIVND (reference sequence). CDR3 sequence: CASSILDRARGYTF. CDR3 bases: TGTGCCAGTAGTATCCTCGACAGGGCGAGGGGCTACACCTTC. The complete variable domain, with remaining parts taken from reference TRBV19 and TRBJ1-2, reads DGGITQSPKYLFRKEGQNVTLSCEQNLNHDAMYWYRQDPGQGLRLIYYSQIVNDFQKGDIAEGYSVSREKKESFPLTVTSAQKNPTAFYLCASSILDRARGYTFGSGTRLTVV.

The genes are TRBV2 and TRBJ2-3; TRBD1 might be the D (6 bases). The length of the CDR3 is 13 residues. V was shortened by 4 bases and J by 4 bases, with 9 bases between the two germline ends. The germline V gene encodes CDR1 SNHLY and CDR2 FYNNEI. Here the CDR3 DNA reads TGTGCCAGCAGTGCACAGGGTTCAGATACGCAGTATTTT. This translates into CASSAQGSDTQYF.

The gene calls are TRBV7-9 and TRBJ2-7; D perhaps matches TRBD1 (6 bases). Trimming pared 6 bases from V and 5 bases from J, leaving 17 bases between. This CDR3 is 14 amino acids long. CDR1 and CDR2 (germline): SEHNR, FQNEAQ (reference sequence). The chain's CDR3 is CASRFGQYVDEQYF. The CDR3 region has the DNA TGTGCCAGCAGGTTCGGACAGTATGTCGACGAGCAGTACTTC.

As DNA, the CDR3 is TGTGCCAGCAGCTTACAGGGTCCCTATGGCTACACCTTC. As protein: CASSLQGPYGYTF. The chain has TRBV5-4 and TRBJ1-2; D might be TRBD1 (6 bases). The V and J ends lost 2 bases and 4 bases respectively, with 9 bases between them. Germline CDR1 and CDR2: SGHNT and YYREEE (reference sequence). The CDR3 sequence is 13 residues long.

The V call is TRBV19, the J call TRBJ2-1, with 9 bases matching TRBD2. CDR3 length equals 15 residues. In germline, CDR1 is LNHDA, CDR2 SQIVND (reference sequence). Trimming took 3 bases from V and 7 from J; bases not matched to a gene: 7. Here the CDR3 DNA reads TGTGCCAGTAGTATTGCGGGACTAGCAGTTAATGAGCAGTTCTTC. It yields the protein CASSIAGLAVNEQFF.

The V gene is TRBV18, the J gene TRBJ2-2; 11 bases map to TRBD2. Germline CDR1 KGHSH, CDR2 LQKENI. CDR3 length equals 15 residues. V lost 6 bases and J lost 4; bases outside the gene matches: 4. DNA of the CDR3: TGTGCCAGCTCCCGACTAGCGGGACCCACCGGGGAGCTGTTTTTT. Protein: CASSRLAGPTGELFF.

V is TRBV19 and J is TRBJ2-1; 8 bases are shared with TRBD2. Trimming took 6 bases from V and 2 from J; bases not matched to a gene: 6. This CDR3 is 15 amino acids long. CDR1 and CDR2 (germline): LNHDA, SQIVND (reference sequence). Here the CDR3 reads CASRSAGVPYNEQFF. CDR3 nucleotide sequence: TGTGCCAGTAGGTCAGCGGGAGTGCCCTACAATGAGCAGTTCTTC. The full variable domain, completed using reference TRBV19 and TRBJ2-1, is DGGITQSPKYLFRKEGQNVTLSCEQNLNHDAMYWYRQDPGQGLRLIYYSQIVNDFQKGDIAEGYSVSREKKESFPLTVTSAQKNPTAFYLCASRSAGVPYNEQFFGPGTRLTVL.

CDR3 sequence reads: CASSLAGGLSYNEQFF. The CDR3 DNA follows: TGTGCCAGCAGCTTAGCGGGAGGGCTCTCCTACAATGAGCAGTTCTTC. The chain is built from TRBV7-3 and TRBJ2-1; 9 nucleotides align to TRBD2. Trimming at V came to 2 bases and at J to 0 bases, leaving 2 bases not matched to a gene. The CDR3 length is 16 residues. CDR1 is SGHTA, CDR2 FQGTGA, per germline.

J is TRBJ2-1 and V is TRBV19, with 7 positions matching TRBD2. V trimming: 5 bases; J trimming: 0 bases; junction bases outside the gene matches: 13. Germline-derived CDR1 and CDR2 are LNHDA and SQIVND (reference sequence). The CDR3 covers 18 residues. CDR3 residues: CASSGGGFPRSSYNEQFF. The CDR3 DNA sequence: TGTGCCAGTAGTGGGGGGGGATTTCCCCGGAGCTCCTACAATGAGCAGTTCTTC.

This chain connects TRBV5-5 to TRBJ1-5; 9 nucleotides line up with TRBD1. With V trimmed by 4 bases and J by 5 bases, 10 bases remained unmatched. The CDR3 extends over 16 amino acids. Germline CDR1 SGHKS, CDR2 YYEKEE (reference sequence). The DNA of the CDR3 is TGTGCCAGCAGCAGGGCCGGGACAGGGATCGATCAGCCCCAGCATTTT. It yields the protein CASSRAGTGIDQPQHF.

The rearrangement joins TRBV9 to TRBJ2-7, with D perhaps matching TRBD2 (6 bases). This CDR3 is built from 16 residues. V was shortened by 0 bases and J by 2 bases, with 15 bases between the two germline ends. CDR1 is SGDLS, CDR2 YYNGEE, per germline. The CDR3, as DNA: TGTGCCAGCAGCGTAGGGATGGGCGGGACGGCCTACGAGCAGTACTTC. This codes for CASSVGMGGTAYEQYF.

The gene calls are TRBV9 and TRBJ2-7; 9 nucleotides agree with TRBD2. Germline V gives CDR1 SGDLS, CDR2 YYNGEE. The CDR3 runs 21 residues. Unmatched junction bases numbered 25, after V lost 2 bases and J lost 4 bases. This CDR3 reads CASSVGTSSWSGHGMVYEQYF. CDR3 DNA: TGTGCCAGCAGCGTCGGGACTAGCTCCTGGAGTGGTCATGGGATGGTGTACGAGCAGTACTTC.

The chain has TRBV13 and TRBJ2-1; 10 bases are a match to TRBD1. This CDR3 contains 14 residues. J lost 4 bases, V lost 6 bases, and 3 bases had no gene match. Germline CDR1 reads PRHDT; CDR2 reads FYEKMQ (reference sequence). CDR3 sequence reads: CASSRTGGYNEQFF. In nucleotides, the CDR3 is TGTGCCAGCAGTCGGACAGGGGGTTACAATGAGCAGTTCTTC.

The CDR3 DNA follows: TGCGCCAGCAGCTTGGACTACCCGAACACCGGGGAGCTGTTTTTT. Translation gives CASSLDYPNTGELFF. The J gene is TRBJ2-2, the V gene TRBV5-1; D is unresolved. V gave up 0 bases and J gave up 0 bases, with 6 bases separating them. This CDR3 region has 15 residues. CDR1 and CDR2 (germline): SGHRS, YFSETQ.

This chain connects TRBV27 to TRBJ2-5, with TRBD2 identical over 7 bases. The CDR3 totals 16 residues. Unmatched junction bases numbered 12, after V lost 3 bases and J lost 5 bases. Germline V gene sequence: CDR1 MNHEY, CDR2 SMNVEV (reference sequence). CDR3 amino acids: CASSFKRDLLGETQYF. The CDR3 DNA sequence: TGTGCCAGCAGTTTTAAGCGGGACCTACTCGGGGAGACCCAGTACTTC.

The chain joins TRBV28 to TRBJ2-5; 7 bases match TRBD2. The CDR3 totals 16 residues. The J segment lost 5 bases and the V segment lost 7 bases, leaving 16 bases of the junction unmatched. Germline assignment: CDR1 MDHEN and CDR2 SYDVKM. This CDR3 is CASNPWGGSLGETQYF. The CDR3 DNA sequence: TGTGCCAGCAACCCGTGGGGCGGGAGCCTTGGGGAGACCCAGTACTTC.

The V and J genes are TRBV6-4 and TRBJ2-2; D is uncertain. CDR1 and CDR2 from the germline V gene are MRHNA and SNTAGT. V gave up 3 bases and J gave up 4 bases, with 9 bases separating them. The CDR3 spans 14 residues. This CDR3 is CASSENFITGELFF. The CDR3 DNA follows: TGTGCCAGCAGTGAGAACTTCATCACCGGGGAGCTGTTTTTT.

This clone was recorded a few times. V is TRBV28 and J is TRBJ2-7, with TRBD2 as a possible D gene (6 bases). V shed 8 bases and J shed 6 bases, with 20 bases lying between them. Looked up from germline, CDR1 is MDHEN and CDR2 is SYDVKM. The CDR3 has 14 residues. The CDR3 bases are TGTGCCAGCGCGGCGGGGCAGGGCGTTCGCGAGCAGTACTTC. Its protein is CASAAGQGVREQYF. The variable domain in full, completed from reference TRBV28 and TRBJ2-7, reads DVKVTQSSRYLVKRTGEKVFLECVQDMDHENMFWYRQDPGLGLRLIYFSYDVKMKEKGDIPEGYSVSREKKERFSLILESASTNQTSMYLCASAAGQGVREQYFGPGTRLTVT.

The chain joins TRBV7-6 to TRBJ2-5; weak D call: TRBD2 (5 bases). The J call could be wrong; TRBJ2-7 is a better fit for the DNA end. Per germline, CDR1 SGHVS and CDR2 FNYEAQ. This CDR3 is built from 15 residues. The CDR3 DNA reads as TGTGCCAGCAGCTTAGTAAGCGGTCCGATCTACGAGCAGTACTTC. This gives the protein CASSLVSGPIYEQYF.

This clone was seen more than once but under ten times. The rearrangement links TRBV10-3 to TRBJ2-1; D remains unclear. Trimming removed 4 bases at V and 3 bases at J, with 10 bases between. The CDR3 is 14 residues long. Germline CDR1 and CDR2: ENHRY and SYGVKD. The CDR3 reads CAISGSPGYNEQFF. As DNA, the CDR3 is TGTGCCATCAGTGGGTCTCCGGGCTACAATGAGCAGTTCTTC.

The chain couples TRBV28 to TRBJ1-1; 10 nucleotides agree with TRBD1. This CDR3 has 16 amino acids. Germline assignment: CDR1 MDHEN and CDR2 SYDVKM. V was pared by 2 bases and J by 1 base, with 4 bases of the junction left unmatched. The CDR3 nucleotides are TGTGCCAGCAGTTTAGGGGACAGGGGAGGGAACACTGAAGCTTTCTTT. Encoded protein: CASSLGDRGGNTEAFF.

The chain carries TRBV5-1 and TRBJ1-2; D gene uncertain. Looked up from germline, CDR1 is SGHRS and CDR2 is YFSETQ. Between the trimmed V and J ends, which lost 2 bases and 7 bases, there was a span of 18 bases. The CDR3 loop spans 15 amino acids. CDR3 coding DNA: TGCGCCAGCAGCTTTTCCCTTATAAGCGTGAGTGGCTACACCTTC. Amino acid sequence: CASSFSLISVSGYTF.

As for this clone: One end of the junction fails to match germline, which may point to a read error. The chain is built from TRBV7-9 and TRBJ1-2; a weak D match, TRBD1 (5 bases). The CDR3 spans 16 residues. The V gene's germline CDR1 is SEHNR and CDR2 FQNEAQ (reference sequence). The CDR3, as DNA: TGTTCCAGCAGCTTACGGACAACTAACACTAACTATGGCTACACCTTC. It codes for CSSSLRTTNTNYGYTF.

This chain joins TRBV6-6 and TRBJ2-5, with D unresolved. Germline loops: CDR1 MNHNY, CDR2 SVGAGI (reference sequence). Trimming took off 5 bases at V and 5 bases at J, with 15 bases between the two ends. The CDR3 is 14 amino acids. CDR3 amino acids: CASSVGQYYETQYF. CDR3 nucleotides: TGTGCCAGCAGTGTAGGCCAGTACTATGAGACCCAGTACTTC.